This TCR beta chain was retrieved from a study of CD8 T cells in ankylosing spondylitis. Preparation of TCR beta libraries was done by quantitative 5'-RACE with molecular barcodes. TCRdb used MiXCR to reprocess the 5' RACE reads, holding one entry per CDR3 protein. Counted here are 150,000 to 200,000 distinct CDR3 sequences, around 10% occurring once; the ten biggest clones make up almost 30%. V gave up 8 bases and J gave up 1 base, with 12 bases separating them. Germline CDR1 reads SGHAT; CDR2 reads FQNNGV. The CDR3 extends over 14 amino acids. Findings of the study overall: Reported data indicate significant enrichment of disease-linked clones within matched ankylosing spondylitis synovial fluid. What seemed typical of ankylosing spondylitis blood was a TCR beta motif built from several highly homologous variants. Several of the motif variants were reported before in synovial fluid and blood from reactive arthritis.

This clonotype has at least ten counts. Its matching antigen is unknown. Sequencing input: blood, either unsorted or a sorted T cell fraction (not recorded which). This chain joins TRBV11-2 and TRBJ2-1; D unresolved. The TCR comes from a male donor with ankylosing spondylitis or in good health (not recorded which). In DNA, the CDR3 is TGTGCCAGCCGTCATAGGGTTTCCTACAATGAGCAGTTCTTC. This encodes CASRHRVSYNEQFF.